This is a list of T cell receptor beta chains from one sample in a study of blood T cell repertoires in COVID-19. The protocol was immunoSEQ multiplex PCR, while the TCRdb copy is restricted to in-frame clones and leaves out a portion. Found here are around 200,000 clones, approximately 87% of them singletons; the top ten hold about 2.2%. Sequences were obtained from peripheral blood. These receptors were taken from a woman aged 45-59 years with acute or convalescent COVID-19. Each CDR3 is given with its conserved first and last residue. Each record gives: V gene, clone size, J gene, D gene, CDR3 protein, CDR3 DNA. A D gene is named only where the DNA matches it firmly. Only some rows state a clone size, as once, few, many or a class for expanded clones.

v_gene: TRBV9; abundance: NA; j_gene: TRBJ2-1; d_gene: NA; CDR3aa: CASSVGVTGSYNEQFF; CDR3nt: TGTGCCAGCAGCGTAGGGGTCACAGGGTCCTACAATGAGCAGTTCTTC
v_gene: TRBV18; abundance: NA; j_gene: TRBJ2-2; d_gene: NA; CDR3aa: CASSGGSDTGELFF; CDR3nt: TGTGCCAGCTCAGGTGGGAGCGACACCGGGGAGCTGTTTTTT
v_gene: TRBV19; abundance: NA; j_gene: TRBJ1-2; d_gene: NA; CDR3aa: CASSPYSYGYTF; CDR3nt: TGTGCCAGTAGTCCCTACAGCTATGGCTACACCTTC
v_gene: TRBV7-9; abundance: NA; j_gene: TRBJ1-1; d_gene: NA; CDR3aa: CASSLPGTVNTEAFF; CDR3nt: TGTGCCAGCAGCTTACCCGGGACTGTGAACACTGAAGCTTTCTTT
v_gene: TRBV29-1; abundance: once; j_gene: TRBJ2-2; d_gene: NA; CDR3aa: CSATGAGLTGELFF; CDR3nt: TGCAGCGCCACGGGAGCCGGCTTGACCGGGGAGCTGTTTTTT
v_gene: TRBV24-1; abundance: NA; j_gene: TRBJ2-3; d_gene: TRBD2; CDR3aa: CATSDPGTSGTTDTQYF; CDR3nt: TGTGCCACCAGTGACCCCGGGACTAGCGGGACCACAGATACGCAGTATTTT
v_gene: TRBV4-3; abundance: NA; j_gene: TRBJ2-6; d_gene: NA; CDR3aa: CASSQGHSGANVLTF; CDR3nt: TGCGCCAGCAGCCAAGGGCACTCTGGGGCCAACGTCCTGACTTTC
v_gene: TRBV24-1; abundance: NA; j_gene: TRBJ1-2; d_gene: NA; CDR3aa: CATSVGDGYTF; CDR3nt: TGTGCCACCAGTGTCGGGGATGGCTACACCTTC
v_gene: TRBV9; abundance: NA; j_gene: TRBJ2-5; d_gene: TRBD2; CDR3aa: CASSVATSGTQETQYF; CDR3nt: TGTGCCAGCAGCGTAGCTACTAGCGGTACCCAAGAGACCCAGTACTTC
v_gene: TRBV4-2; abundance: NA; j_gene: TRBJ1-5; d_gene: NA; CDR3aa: CASSQEVGRGGNQPQHF; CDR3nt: TGTGCCAGCAGCCAAGAGGTCGGCAGGGGTGGGAATCAGCCCCAGCATTTT
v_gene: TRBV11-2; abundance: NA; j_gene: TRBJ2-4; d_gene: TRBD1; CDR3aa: CASSPGTGEGKNIQYF; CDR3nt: TGTGCCAGCAGCCCGGGGACAGGGGAGGGGAAAAACATTCAGTACTTC
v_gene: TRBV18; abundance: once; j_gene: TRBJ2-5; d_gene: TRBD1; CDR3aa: CASSPGTVRETQYF; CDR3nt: TGTGCCAGCTCACCCGGGACAGTCAGAGAGACCCAGTACTTC
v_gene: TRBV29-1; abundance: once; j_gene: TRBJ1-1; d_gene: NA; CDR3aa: CSVVQGNTEAFF; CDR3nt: TGCAGCGTGGTACAGGGGAACACTGAAGCTTTCTTT
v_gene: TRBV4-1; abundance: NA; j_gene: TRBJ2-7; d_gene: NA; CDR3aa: CASSTNTGPYEQYF; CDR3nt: TGCGCCAGCAGCACCAATACAGGGCCCTACGAGCAGTACTTC
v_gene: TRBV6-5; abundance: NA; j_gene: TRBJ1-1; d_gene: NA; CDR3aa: CASSYSTFTEAFF; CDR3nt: TGTGCCAGCAGTTACTCGACTTTCACTGAAGCTTTCTTT
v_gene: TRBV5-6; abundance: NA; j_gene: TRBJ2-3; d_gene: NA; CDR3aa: CASSLGRGAGDTQYF; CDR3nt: TGTGCCAGCAGCTTGGGACGGGGGGCGGGAGATACGCAGTATTTT
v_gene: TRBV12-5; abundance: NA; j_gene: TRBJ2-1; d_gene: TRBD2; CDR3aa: CASARSGGNNEQFF; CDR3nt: TGTGCTAGTGCTCGTAGCGGGGGGAACAATGAGCAGTTCTTC
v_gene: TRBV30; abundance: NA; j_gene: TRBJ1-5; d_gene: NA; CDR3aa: CAWSAGNIGPQHF; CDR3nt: TGTGCCTGGAGTGCAGGGAACATCGGGCCCCAGCATTTT
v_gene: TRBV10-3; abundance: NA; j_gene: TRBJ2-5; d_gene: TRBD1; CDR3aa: CAITGQPQETQYF; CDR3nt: TGTGCCATCACGGGACAGCCGCAAGAGACCCAGTACTTC
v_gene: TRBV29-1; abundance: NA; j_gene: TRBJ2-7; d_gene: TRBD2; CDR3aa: CSVETTSIEQYF; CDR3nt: TGCAGCGTTGAGACGACTAGCATCGAGCAGTACTTC
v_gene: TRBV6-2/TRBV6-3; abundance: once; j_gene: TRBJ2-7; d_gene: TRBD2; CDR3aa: CASSDRTSGNYEQYF; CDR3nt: TGTGCCAGCAGTGATCGGACTAGCGGGAACTACGAGCAGTACTTC
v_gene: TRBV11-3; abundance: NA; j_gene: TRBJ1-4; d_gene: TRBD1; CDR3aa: CASSLGSSTGVAEKLFF; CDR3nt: TGTGCCAGCAGCTTAGGATCCTCTACAGGGGTTGCTGAAAAACTGTTTTTT
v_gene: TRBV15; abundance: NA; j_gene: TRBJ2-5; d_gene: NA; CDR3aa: CATSRYRQRETQYF; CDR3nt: TGTGCCACCAGCAGATACAGACAGAGGGAGACCCAGTACTTC
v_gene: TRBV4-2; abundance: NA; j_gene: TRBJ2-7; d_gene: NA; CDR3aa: CASSQDGAVDGAISQYF; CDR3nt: TGTGCCAGCAGCCAAGATGGGGCGGTAGATGGGGCTATATCGCAGTACTTC
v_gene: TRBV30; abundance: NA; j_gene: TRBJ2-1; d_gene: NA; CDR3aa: CAWKGGPYNEQFF; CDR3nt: TGTGCCTGGAAAGGGGGACCTTACAATGAGCAGTTCTTC
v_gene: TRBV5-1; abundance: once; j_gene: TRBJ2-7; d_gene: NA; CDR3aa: CASSLAGTYEQYF; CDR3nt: TGCGCCAGCAGCTTGGCAGGGACCTACGAGCAGTACTTC
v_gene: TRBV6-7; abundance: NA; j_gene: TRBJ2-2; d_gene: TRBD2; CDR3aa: CASSPPPLAIEQGTGELFF; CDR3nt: TGTGCCAGCAGTCCCCCCCCACTAGCGATCGAGCAGGGCACCGGGGAGCTGTTTTTT
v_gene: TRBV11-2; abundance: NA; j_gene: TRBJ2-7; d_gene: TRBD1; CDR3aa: CASSLDRLGEQYF; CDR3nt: TGTGCCAGCAGCTTGGACAGGCTGGGCGAGCAGTACTTC
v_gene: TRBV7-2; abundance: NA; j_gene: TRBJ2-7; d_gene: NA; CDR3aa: CASSPVAEITLEQYF; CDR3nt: TGTGCCAGCAGCCCCGTAGCGGAAATTACCCTCGAGCAGTACTTC
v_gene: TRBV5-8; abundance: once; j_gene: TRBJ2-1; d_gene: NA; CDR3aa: CASSFPGSPYNEQFF; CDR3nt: TGTGCCAGCAGCTTTCCGGGGTCCCCCTACAATGAGCAGTTCTTC
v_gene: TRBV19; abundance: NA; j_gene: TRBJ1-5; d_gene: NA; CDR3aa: CASSIDLQPQHF; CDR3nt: TGTGCCAGTAGTATAGATCTTCAGCCCCAGCATTTT